This T cell receptor (beta chain) emerged from a study of blood T cell repertoires in COVID-19 (dated by TCRdb to about 2020). With respect to the entire study: Samples from collaborators originated in the United States, Italy and Spain and spanned both the acute and convalescent phases of COVID-19. The material from the prospective study consisted of cDNA or gDNA derived from T cells, B-cell-depleted T cells, or PBMCs. The dataset comprised deeply sampled blood TCRbeta repertoires from subjects exposed to, actively infected with, or recovered from COVID-19. The repertoires were released in a freely available public database meant as a resource for research on the immune response to SARS-CoV-2. The samples were drawn from two sources: the first 160 participants of the ongoing ImmuneRACE study, and 1,200 or so subjects contributed by 6 global collaborators. Nearly every sample came with metadata listing a de-identified subject ID, COVID-19 status, age in years and sex. Where available, HLA class I and class II types were taken from metadata supplied by the sample provider and were not determined by assay-based typing.

Broader findings and caveats from the paper: How much clinical and demographic metadata was included differed by source and by participant, and the metadata was provided uncurated.

Whole blood was collected in K2EDTA tubes by collaborating institutions according to the institutions' own protocols. For TCRbeta analysis, collaborator samples were shipped as frozen whole blood, as isolated PBMCs, or as DNA extracted from either sample type. Counted from cysteine to phenylalanine, this CDR3 has 13 amino acids. Left in the record is the CDR3 DNA by itself, 39 bases read in frame from the first base. The germline V gene encodes CDR1 SGHTA and CDR2 FQGTGA. The V and J ends are trimmed by 2 bases and 2 bases, leaving 6 bases between them. The immunoSEQ Assay, a bias-controlled multiplex PCR, was used to amplify TCRbeta CDR3 regions from genomic DNA. For the original study's pipeline: Nucleated cell counts per sample were estimated from amplification of reference gene primers within the assay. To quantify the absolute abundance of each unique TCRbeta CDR3 rearrangement, sequence reads were collapsed and filtered. Productive Simpson clonality was computed per sample as the square root of Simpson's diversity index over productive rearrangements. The source is immuneACCESS, and TCRdb retained only in-frame sequences with V and J called. Part of the clones is not carried over; for the studies checked, unresolved V genes explain less than half of this, and the remainder is unexplained. For V, J and clone size, that table is used; D and trimming come from the DNA. This sample holds about 80,000 clones; 80% to 85% were observed only once. 27% of the sample is taken by the ten largest.

A word on this clone: It has no known antigen specificity. No base-level quality is on record; no much larger clone is a single base apart.

The clonotype originates from a human donor in a cohort sampled during active COVID-19. The sequence joins TRBV7-3 to TRBJ2-5, with the D gene uncertain. Sample: peripheral blood. The nucleotide sequence is TGTGCCAGCAGCTTAGGGCAGCAAGAGACCCAGTACTTC. Translated, it gives CASSLGQQETQYF.